Below are 12 T cell receptor beta chains sequenced from a single sample in a study of T-cell reconstitution after alpha-beta-depleted transplantation in children. Preparation of the TCRbeta library used unique molecular identifiers. TCRdb used MiXCR to reprocess the PCR reads, holding one entry per CDR3 protein. The data show 360,000 or so distinct CDR3 sequences, around 21% seen once. The sequences come from PBMCs from the stem cell graft donor, collected from the stem cell graft. The source is a human donor who donated a stem cell graft to a child with acute myeloid leukemia.

This chain connects TRBV20-1 to TRBJ2-7; TRBD1 might be the D (5 bases). Per germline, CDR1 DFQATT and CDR2 SNEGSKA (reference sequence). V shed 5 bases and J shed 3 bases, with 17 bases lying between them. This CDR3 is built from 14 residues. The CDR3 sequence: CSASRTTRGYEQYF. CDR3 sequence (DNA): TGCAGTGCTTCAAGGACAACCCGAGGCTACGAGCAGTACTTC.

This clonotype showed up just a few times. The V call is TRBV11-2, the J call TRBJ1-1; D is unresolved. Trimming took off 0 bases at V and 6 bases at J, with 11 bases between the two ends. The germline gives CDR1 SGHAT, CDR2 FQNNGV. CDR3 size: 14 residues. This CDR3 reads CASSLDPALPEAFF. CDR3 DNA: TGTGCCAGCAGCTTAGATCCGGCGCTCCCTGAAGCTTTCTTT.

There are a few counts of this clonotype. The chain combines TRBV7-6 with TRBJ2-1, with 14 bases lining up with TRBD2. CDR1 SGHVS and CDR2 FNYEAQ come from the germline V gene. The CDR3 is made up of 18 amino acids. Trimming cost V 4 bases and J 5 bases; bases outside gene matches: 10. The DNA for the CDR3 is TGTGCCAGCAGCTGGCCTAGGAGGACTAGCGGGAGGAACAATGAGCAGTTCTTC. It yields the protein CASSWPRRTSGRNNEQFF.

There are a few counts of this clonotype. This chain joins TRBV6-2 or TRBV6-3 and TRBJ2-1; 11 bases match TRBD2. CDR3 size: 21 residues. Germline lookup yields CDR1 MNHEY and CDR2 SVGEGT. The J segment lost 0 bases and the V segment lost 5 bases, leaving 18 bases of the junction unmatched. CDR3 amino acids: CASSHPAKPLAGGTSYNEQFF. CDR3 in DNA: TGTGCCAGCAGTCACCCCGCAAAACCCTTAGCGGGAGGGACCTCCTACAATGAGCAGTTCTTC.

This clonotype came up a few times. The chain employs TRBV5-1 and TRBJ2-1; D is perhaps TRBD2 (5 bases). This CDR3 has 17 amino acids. V gave up 2 bases and J gave up 0 bases, with 15 bases separating them. Germline values: CDR1 SGHRS, CDR2 YFSETQ. CDR3 amino acids: CASSLKSGSSSYNEQFF. The CDR3 coding sequence is TGCGCCAGCAGCTTAAAAAGCGGTTCAAGCTCCTACAATGAGCAGTTCTTC.

This clonotype has ten or more counts. This chain connects TRBV5-1 to TRBJ2-1, with 7 bases that match TRBD2. The V and J ends lost 1 base and 6 bases, in that order; junction bases with no gene match: 1. The CDR3 contains 13 residues. The germline V gene has CDR1 SGHRS and CDR2 YFSETQ. The CDR3 loop reads CASSLREGNEQFF. The CDR3 DNA is TGCGCCAGCAGCTTGAGGGAGGGCAATGAGCAGTTCTTC.

There are a few counts of this clonotype. The rearrangement uses TRBV27 and TRBJ2-7; D is unresolved. Germline V gene lookup returns CDR1 MNHEY and CDR2 SMNVEV (reference sequence). The CDR3 consists of 11 residues. V lost 5 bases and J lost 3, with 5 bases in between. CDR3 sequence: CASSAIYEQYF. The CDR3 nucleotides are TGTGCCAGCAGTGCCATCTACGAGCAGTACTTC.

This clonotype was counted only a few times. The chain couples TRBV7-8 to TRBJ2-1; D is possibly TRBD1 or TRBD2 (6 bases each). This CDR3 region has 15 residues. The germline V gene has CDR1 SGHVS and CDR2 FQNEAQ. Trimming left V 4 bases short and J 5 bases short, with 15 bases between. CDR3: CASSSLRGRDNEQFF. As DNA, the CDR3 is TGTGCCAGCAGCTCTCTACGGGGGCGCGACAATGAGCAGTTCTTC.

The V call is TRBV10-2, the J call TRBJ2-1; D is unresolved. Germline V gives CDR1 WSHSY, CDR2 SAAADI. The CDR3 has 15 amino acids. V was trimmed by 8 bases and J by 8 bases, leaving 22 bases between them. For the CDR3, the DNA is TGCGCCAGCCTTTTGGCCGGTAGAGTTTACGATGAGCAGTTCTTC. Encoded protein: CASLLAGRVYDEQFF.

This clonotype appeared a few times. The chain has TRBV28 and TRBJ2-3; D gene unclear. V lost 2 bases and J lost 11, with 11 bases in between. The CDR3 loop spans 12 amino acids. CDR1 and CDR2 from the germline V gene are MDHEN and SYDVKM. The CDR3 loop reads CASSLNWFEQYF. The DNA for the CDR3 is TGTGCCAGCAGTTTAAATTGGTTCGAGCAGTATTTT.

In its sample, this clonotype was seen a few times. The genes are TRBV29-1 and TRBJ2-1, with D possibly matching TRBD1 (6 bases). The CDR3 is 12 amino acids. Germline CDR1 and CDR2: SQVTM and ANQGSEA. With 7 bases removed from V and 6 bases from J, the gap between germline ends came to 13 bases. The DNA for the CDR3 is TGCAGCGGTACACAGGGTCGCAATGAGCAGTTCTTC. Amino acid sequence: CSGTQGRNEQFF.

The chain joins TRBV11-2 to TRBJ2-3, with 13 nucleotides matching TRBD2. Germline lookup yields CDR1 SGHAT and CDR2 FQNNGV. This CDR3 has 19 residues. V trimming: 3 bases; J trimming: 3 bases; junction bases outside the gene matches: 12. The CDR3, as DNA: TGTGCCAGCAGCTTCGGACTAGCGGGAGCGTCAAGTAGTACAGATACGCAGTATTTT. It specifies CASSFGLAGASSSTDTQYF.